This entry features one T cell receptor beta chain sequence. This clonotype was counted between two and nine times. Its antigen specificity is not known. No clone much larger than this one lies a single base away; base qualities are absent. The data were produced on an Illumina HiSeq 2500. TCR beta libraries were prepared by quantitative 5'-RACE with molecular barcodes. In the authors' own workflow: A new computational method based on a probabilistic model of VDJ rearrangement was used to identify disease-linked TCR variants. The public sequencing data were trimmed at Q25 with fastp and processed into clonotypes with MiXCR by TCRdb, which kept only in-frame beta chains. Rows merge per CDR3 protein into single entries with the most common DNA and genes. These V and J calls derive from TCRdb rather than the authors' analysis. This sample comprises about 360,000 distinct CDR3 sequences, 20% of them detected only once. Less than 15% of the sample is in the top ten clones.

The sample belongs to a study of CD8 T cells in ankylosing spondylitis (dated by TCRdb to the late 2010s). For the wider study: The study profiled T cell receptor beta repertoires in healthy donors and ankylosing spondylitis patients to find disease-linked TCR variants. The whole study cohort included 108 healthy donors and around 25 ankylosing spondylitis patients. Peripheral blood samples were taken, and synovial fluid was additionally collected from ankylosing spondylitis patients.

Paper-wide results and their limitations: The disease-linked clones had a CD8+ phenotype and were found at relatively low frequencies in peripheral blood. The disease-linked clones were reported as significantly enriched in matched synovial fluid samples from ankylosing spondylitis patients. Some TCR beta motif variants had previously been reported in synovial fluid and blood of reactive arthritis patients, which suggested common disease-initiation mechanisms. Blood from ankylosing spondylitis patients appeared to be characterized by a TCR beta motif made up of under ten highly homologous amino acid variants.

Trimming removed 6 bases from V and 1 base from J; the gene matches leave 7 bases unexplained. Including the terminal cysteine and phenylalanine, the CDR3 comprises 15 residues. Just CDR3 DNA is preserved here, 45 bases in frame from base 1. The sample consisted of blood, either unsorted or a sorted T cell fraction (not recorded which). The origin of this receptor is a male donor with ankylosing spondylitis or in good health (not recorded which). This chain is built from TRBV12-3 or TRBV12-4 and TRBJ1-1; 8 central nucleotides agree with TRBD1. CDR3 reads: CASSYDGTGNTEAFF. The DNA sequence is as follows: TGTGCCAGCAGCTACGACGGGACAGGGAACACTGAAGCTTTCTTT.